Listed below are T cell receptor beta chains from one sample, sequenced in a study of T cell responses to AZD1222 COVID-19 vaccine. Here immunoSEQ multiplex PCR was the method, and the copy in TCRdb shows in-frame clones only, minus some. Here the sample spans some 99,000 clones, roughly 88% being singletons. The source was peripheral blood, collected on day 0 of MenACWY control vaccination. These receptor sequences come from an adult in good health. CDR3s include the opening cysteine and the closing phenylalanine or tryptophan. D genes are given only for firm matches. A row's size may be missing; if present it is once, few, many or a size class.

D gene	J gene	V gene	clone size	CDR3 protein	CDR3 DNA
TRBD2	TRBJ2-1	TRBV11-2	-	CASSPLPAGGYNEQFF	TGTGCCAGCAGCCCACTGCCAGCGGGGGGATACAATGAGCAGTTCTTC
-	TRBJ2-1	TRBV15	-	CATSRDRPGVEQFF	TGTGCCACCAGCAGAGATCGTCCGGGGGTTGAGCAGTTCTTC
TRBD2	TRBJ2-1	TRBV4-2	few	CASSPEAGEAYNEQFF	TGTGCCAGCAGCCCCGAAGCGGGGGAGGCCTACAATGAGCAGTTCTTC
-	TRBJ2-2	TRBV11-3	once	CASSLETTGELFF	TGTGCCAGCAGCTTAGAGACGACCGGGGAGCTGTTTTTT
-	TRBJ2-1	TRBV18	-	CASSPRAETYNEQFF	TGTGCCAGTTCCCCAAGAGCGGAGACTTACAATGAGCAGTTCTTC
-	TRBJ1-2	TRBV6-6	-	CASYPGAMGGYTF	TGTGCCAGCTACCCGGGGGCAATGGGCGGCTACACCTTC
-	TRBJ2-7	TRBV7-8	-	CASSLALPGYEQYF	TGTGCCAGCAGCTTAGCGTTACCAGGCTACGAGCAGTACTTC
-	TRBJ1-5	TRBV6-2/TRBV6-3	-	CASSLNSNQPQHF	TGTGCCAGCAGTTTAAATAGCAATCAGCCCCAGCATTTT
-	TRBJ1-1	TRBV6-5	-	CASSYRGNTEAFF	TGTGCCAGCAGTTACCGGGGGAACACTGAAGCTTTCTTT
TRBD1	TRBJ2-3	TRBV20-1	-	CSAIEDRDDTQYF	TGCAGTGCTATTGAGGACAGGGATGATACGCAGTATTTT
-	TRBJ2-3	TRBV6-5	-	CASSLRGPNTDTQYF	TGTGCCAGCAGTTTACGGGGGCCTAACACAGATACGCAGTATTTT
TRBD1	TRBJ2-2	TRBV6-5	-	CASSYSQGGWTGELFF	TGTGCCAGCAGTTACTCACAGGGGGGCTGGACCGGGGAGCTGTTTTTT
TRBD1	TRBJ1-1	TRBV19	-	CASSTDRAVAEAFF	TGTGCCAGTAGTACAGACAGGGCGGTCGCTGAAGCTTTCTTT
-	TRBJ1-1	TRBV7-9	-	CASSPGVGATFF	TGTGCCAGCAGCCCCGGGGTGGGGGCGACTTTCTTT
TRBD2	TRBJ2-3	TRBV28	-	CASSSRGGGDTQYF	TGTGCCAGCAGCAGTCGGGGGGGAGGAGATACGCAGTATTTT
TRBD1	TRBJ1-2	TRBV7-9	-	CASSFPDRAHYGYTF	TGTGCCAGCAGCTTCCCGGACAGGGCCCACTATGGCTACACCTTC
TRBD1	TRBJ1-1	TRBV27	-	CASSRGGATEAFF	TGTGCCAGCAGCAGGGGGGGGGCTACTGAAGCTTTCTTT
-	TRBJ2-3	TRBV6-5	-	CASTGLTDTQYF	TGTGCCAGCACCGGCCTGACAGATACGCAGTATTTT
-	TRBJ1-1	TRBV14	once	CASSQALAVTEAFF	TGTGCCAGCAGCCAAGCGCTTGCAGTCACTGAAGCTTTCTTT
-	TRBJ1-3	TRBV18	-	CASSSIIPSGNTIYF	TGTGCCAGCTCGTCCATCATTCCCTCTGGAAACACCATATATTTT
-	TRBJ1-5	TRBV7-2	-	CASSSLGWGANQPQHF	TGTGCCAGCAGCTCCCTCGGCTGGGGGGCCAATCAGCCCCAGCATTTT
TRBD1	TRBJ1-5	TRBV7-4	-	CASSSGTGFYSNQPQHF	TGTGCCAGCAGCTCCGGGACAGGCTTTTATAGCAATCAGCCCCAGCATTTT
-	TRBJ2-7	TRBV7-6	-	CASSLGNRRDAYEQYF	TGTGCCAGCAGCCTAGGAAACCGGCGGGACGCCTACGAGCAGTACTTC
TRBD1	TRBJ2-1	TRBV10-3	-	CATTQGNEQFF	TGTGCCACAACACAGGGGAATGAGCAGTTCTTC
TRBD1	TRBJ1-4	TRBV19	-	CASSRDRGSEKLFF	TGTGCCAGTAGTCGGGACAGGGGCTCTGAAAAACTGTTTTTT
-	TRBJ1-2	TRBV28	few	CASSFPSGFHGYGYTF	TGTGCCAGCAGTTTTCCCTCGGGTTTTCATGGCTATGGCTACACCTTC
TRBD1	TRBJ1-2	TRBV24-1	once	CATSDPGQSYGYTF	TGTGCCACCAGTGACCCGGGACAGTCCTATGGCTACACCTTC
-	TRBJ1-6	TRBV4-3	-	CASSQVTVVGSPLHF	TGCGCCAGCAGCCAAGTTACAGTGGTCGGTTCACCCCTCCACTTT
-	TRBJ1-3	TRBV7-3	-	CASSPNPVGGDTIYF	TGTGCCAGCAGCCCGAATCCGGTGGGGGGAGACACCATATATTTT
-	TRBJ2-7	TRBV7-3	-	CASSLTSYNEQYF	TGTGCCAGCAGCTTAACCTCCTACAACGAGCAGTACTTC
-	TRBJ2-3	TRBV5-4	-	CASSRSPSDTQYF	TGTGCCAGCAGCCGAAGCCCTAGTGATACGCAGTATTTT